This section outlines one T cell receptor beta chain sequence together with its context. Antigen: not known. This record belongs to a study of T cell responses to AZD1222 COVID-19 vaccine. Measured with immunoSEQ multiplex PCR; TCRdb has only the in-frame clones, and not every one. The sample records some 150,000 clones, about 86% being singletons. Second doses at about 4 or about 12 weeks were pooled. Study-level points and caveats: After the peak T cell response, and only then, were repertoires sampled. Recipients of AZD1222 seropositive at baseline numbered only 6 or 7. Clonal diversity was possibly underestimated, and the donors were mostly white British, with more females.

Here the sequenced sample was peripheral blood, taken 28 days after the second AZD1222 dose. This sequence originates from an adult who received the AZD1222 COVID-19 vaccine.

The CDR3 here is CASSQGYLETQYF. The CDR3 DNA is TGCGCCAGCAGCCAAGGGTATCTAGAGACCCAGTACTTC. V is TRBV4-1 and J is TRBJ2-5; no firm D call. V gave up 1 base and J gave up 4 bases, with 7 bases separating them. The CDR3 runs 13 residues. CDR1 is MGHRA, CDR2 YSYEKL, per germline.